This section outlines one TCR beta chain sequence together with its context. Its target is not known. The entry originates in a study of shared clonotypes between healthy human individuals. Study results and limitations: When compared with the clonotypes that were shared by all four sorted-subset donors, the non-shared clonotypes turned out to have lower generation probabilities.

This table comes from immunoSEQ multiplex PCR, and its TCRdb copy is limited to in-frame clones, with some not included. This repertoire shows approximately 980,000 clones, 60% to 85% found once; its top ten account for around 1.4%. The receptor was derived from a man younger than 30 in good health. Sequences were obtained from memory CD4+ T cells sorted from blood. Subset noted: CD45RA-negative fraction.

The CDR3 nucleotides read TGTGCCAGCAGCGTCGAGCTAGCGGGCTTGGGTGAGCAGTTCTTC. Translating gives CASSVELAGLGEQFF. V gene TRBV5-4 combines with J gene TRBJ2-1; 8 bases are a match to TRBD2. V gave up 4 bases and J gave up 9 bases; unmatched junction bases: 12. The CDR3 has 15 amino acids. The germline V gene encodes CDR1 SGHNT and CDR2 YYREEE (reference sequence).